The clone carrying this TCR beta chain appeared a few times. The length of the CDR3 is 14 residues. V gave up 0 bases and J gave up 3 bases, with 10 bases separating them. Germline-derived CDR1 and CDR2 are DFQATT and SNEGSKA (reference sequence). The record originates from a study of identical twins. Each CDR3 protein is one row after TCRdb ran MiXCR on the 5' RACE reads. The data show roughly 540,000 distinct CDR3 sequences, roughly a fifth seen once. A further study also used this sample, focusing on T cells expressing NK-cell markers. In that study: About 1.0-8% of CD8+ T cells in about 6 donors belonged to dominant NKG2C+ clonotypes. Several of the donors also had these clonotypes leading their CD3+CD56-NKG2C+ fraction.

This TCR derives from a woman aged 18 to 35 in good health. Sequenced input: CD4+ T cells sorted from blood. This sequence joins TRBV20-1 and TRBJ2-3; D might be TRBD2 (5 bases). CDR3 amino acids: CSARDTRQTDTQYF. CDR3 DNA sequence: TGCAGTGCTAGAGATACTAGGCAGACAGATACGCAGTATTTT.